This T cell receptor beta chain was found in a study of response to subunit inactivated influenza vaccine. TCRdb independently ran MiXCR on the RT-PCR reads; one entry per CDR3 protein. The sample holds around 790,000 distinct CDR3 sequences, approximately 21% seen once. CDR1 ENHRY and CDR2 SYGVKD come from the germline V gene. The CDR3 covers 14 residues. Trimming removed 10 bases at V and 7 bases at J, with 22 bases between. The source is a man aged 45-65 years who received an inactivated influenza vaccine. Sequenced material: PBMCs from blood, taken roughly 5 days after vaccination. V is TRBV10-3 and J is TRBJ1-2, with D possibly matching TRBD1 (6 bases). CDR3 region: CATERGDRASGYTF. The DNA for the CDR3 is TGTGCCACCGAGAGGGGGGACCGGGCTAGTGGCTACACCTTC.